Below are 8 T cell receptor beta chains sequenced from a single sample in a study of cytomegalovirus exposure and HLA in healthy donors. Primers included in the PCR were 60 Vbeta and 13 Jbeta primers. The repertoire was sequenced with immunoSEQ multiplex PCR; TCRdb's copy has only in-frame clones and lacks some. The sample carries about 160,000 clones, around four fifths recorded once. Sequencing input: PBMCs. The receptor set was obtained from a woman in her twenties or thirties in good health and CMV-seronegative.

The chain has TRBV29-1 and TRBJ2-3, with TRBD1 identical over 7 bases. The ends lost 6 bases at V and 1 base at J; junction bases unmatched: 4. In germline, CDR1 is SQVTM, CDR2 ANQGSEA. This CDR3 region has 13 residues. CDR3 nucleotide sequence: TGCAGCGTGACCGGACAGGGCACAGATACGCAGTATTTT. This encodes CSVTGQGTDTQYF.

The gene calls are TRBV29-1 and TRBJ2-3; TRBD2 agrees at 8 bases. V lost 3 bases, J lost 6 bases, and 11 bases stayed unmatched. Germline V gene sequence: CDR1 SQVTM, CDR2 ANQGSEA. CDR3 length: 15 residues. CDR3 region: CSVEGAGGPSDTQYF. The CDR3 nucleotides are TGCAGCGTTGAGGGGGCGGGGGGCCCGTCGGATACGCAGTATTTT.

The V call is TRBV9, the J call TRBJ1-2; tentatively, D is TRBD1 (5 bases). V shed 4 bases and J shed 6 bases, with 19 bases lying between them. CDR3 length equals 15 residues. The germline V gene has CDR1 SGDLS and CDR2 YYNGEE. The CDR3 coding sequence is TGTGCCAGCAGCAGTAATCCGGCAGGGATAAATGGCTACACCTTC. It is translated as CASSSNPAGINGYTF.

V usage is TRBV5-1 and J usage is TRBJ1-1; D might be TRBD1 (6 bases). There are 14 residues in the CDR3. CDR1 and CDR2 from the germline V gene are SGHRS and YFSETQ. V shed 3 bases and J shed 1 base, with 10 bases lying between them. This CDR3 reads CASSSPGQNTEAFF. The CDR3 region has the DNA TGCGCCAGCAGCTCGCCGGGACAGAACACTGAAGCTTTCTTT.

The gene calls are TRBV20-1 and TRBJ1-1; 7 bases match TRBD1. J was trimmed by 7 bases and V by 6 bases; bases with no gene match: 5. From germline, CDR1 is DFQATT and CDR2 SNEGSKA (reference sequence). The CDR3 extends over 11 amino acids. CDR3 region: CSAEGDSEAFF. In DNA, the CDR3 is TGCAGTGCGGAGGGGGACAGTGAAGCTTTCTTT.

This chain connects TRBV9 to TRBJ1-3; D not certain. Germline CDR1 reads SGDLS; CDR2 reads YYNGEE. The CDR3 runs to 14 residues. With 3 bases removed from V and 3 bases from J, the gap between germline ends came to 10 bases. The CDR3 is CASSAGTVGNTIYF. In DNA form, the CDR3 reads TGTGCCAGCAGCGCCGGAACAGTTGGAAACACCATATATTTT.

The chain recombines TRBV28 with TRBJ1-3; tentatively, D is TRBD1 (6 bases). The CDR3 covers 11 residues. V lost 8 bases and J 10 bases, leaving 12 bases between the germline ends. Germline-derived CDR1 and CDR2 are MDHEN and SYDVKM. CDR3 in amino acids: CASASGATIYF. The CDR3 DNA reads as TGTGCCAGCGCCTCAGGGGCTACCATATATTTT.

The V gene is TRBV7-9, the J gene TRBJ1-3, with D hard to call. The CDR3 is made up of 13 amino acids. V was clipped by 11 bases and J by 4 bases, with 15 bases between them. Per the germline V gene, CDR1 is SEHNR and CDR2 is FQNEAQ (reference sequence). CDR3 bases: TGTGCCTCCCAGGCAGCCGAAGGAAACACCATATATTTT. It encodes CASQAAEGNTIYF.